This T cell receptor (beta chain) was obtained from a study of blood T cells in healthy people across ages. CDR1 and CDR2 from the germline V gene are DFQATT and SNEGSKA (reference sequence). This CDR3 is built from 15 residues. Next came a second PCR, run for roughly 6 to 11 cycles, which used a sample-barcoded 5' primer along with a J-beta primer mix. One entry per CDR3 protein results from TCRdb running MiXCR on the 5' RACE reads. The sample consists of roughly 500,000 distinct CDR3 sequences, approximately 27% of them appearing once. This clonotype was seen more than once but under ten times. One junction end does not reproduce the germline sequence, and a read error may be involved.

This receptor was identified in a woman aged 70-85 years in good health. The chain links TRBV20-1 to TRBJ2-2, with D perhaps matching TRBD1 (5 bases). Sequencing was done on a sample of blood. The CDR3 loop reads CSARGRGRNTEELFF. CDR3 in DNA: TGCAGTGCTAGAGGAAGGGGCCGGAACACCGAGGAGCTGTTTTTT.